Listed here are 20 T cell receptor beta chains from one sample, sequenced in a study of CD8 T cells in Susac syndrome. RNA totalling about 0.45 to 1 ug underwent reverse transcription with random hexamers. TCRdb independently ran MiXCR on the immunoSEQ multiplex PCR reads; one entry per CDR3 protein. Among approximately 190,000 distinct CDR3 sequences listed, approximately 94% were seen once. The sample was CD4+ T cells from PBMCs. The receptor source for this set is a human donor in good health.

This chain links TRBV6-5 with TRBJ1-5, with 9 bases that match TRBD1. Germline assignment: CDR1 MNHEY and CDR2 SVGAGI. This CDR3 spans 14 amino acids. V lost 6 bases, J lost 0 bases, and 0 bases stayed unmatched. The CDR3 DNA reads as TGTGCCAGCAGGACAGGGGGTAGCAATCAGCCCCAGCATTTT. Its translation is CASRTGGSNQPQHF.

The chain links TRBV7-2 to TRBJ2-4; no clear D. V was pared by 5 bases and J by 5 bases, with 19 bases between. Germline-derived CDR1 and CDR2 are SGHTA and FQGNSA. The length of the CDR3 is 16 residues. CDR3 loop: CASSQPSRAPENIQYF. CDR3 bases: TGTGCCAGCAGCCAACCGTCCCGAGCGCCCGAAAACATTCAGTACTTC.

The V and J genes are TRBV4-3 and TRBJ2-1; possibly TRBD1 for D (6 bases). V was cut by 4 bases and J by 4 bases, with 11 bases left in between. This CDR3 has 14 amino acids. Per the germline V gene, CDR1 is LGHNA and CDR2 is YSLEER. The CDR3 protein is CASSLGTTYNEQFF. The DNA for the CDR3 is TGCGCCAGCAGCCTCGGGACAACTTACAATGAGCAGTTCTTC.

CDR3 region: CASSRAGSSGGNTIYF. Here the CDR3 DNA reads TGTGCCAGCAGCCGTGCAGGAAGCTCTGGTGGAAACACCATATATTTT. This chain connects TRBV7-9 to TRBJ1-3; D gene unclear. The germline CDR1 and CDR2 sequences are SEHNR and FQNEAQ (reference sequence). This CDR3 contains 16 residues. Trimming took off 5 bases at V and 3 bases at J, with 17 bases between the two ends.

The chain links TRBV9 to TRBJ1-3; weak D call: TRBD1 (5 bases). V was pared by 3 bases and J by 5 bases, with 12 bases between. This CDR3 has 14 amino acids. Looked up from germline, CDR1 is SGDLS and CDR2 is YYNGEE. CDR3 coding DNA: TGTGCCAGCAGCGCGGACAAGGAGAGAAACACCATATATTTT. It codes for CASSADKERNTIYF.

The count of this clonotype is one. The chain carries TRBV14 and TRBJ2-7; D is possibly TRBD2 (6 bases). Germline V gene lookup returns CDR1 SGHDN and CDR2 FVKESK. V lost 6 bases to trimming and J lost 2 bases, with 20 bases between them. The CDR3 length is 16 residues. The CDR3 nucleotides read TGTGCCAGCAGGCGACTCTTCGGGGGAACGCCCTACGAGCAGTACGTC. Translated, it gives CASRRLFGGTPYEQYV.

V usage is TRBV20-1 and J usage is TRBJ1-6; tentatively, D is TRBD1 (6 bases). The CDR3 is 14 amino acids. Germline V gene data show CDR1 as DFQATT and CDR2 as SNEGSKA (reference sequence). Trimming pared 6 bases from V and 7 bases from J, leaving 16 bases between. In DNA form, the CDR3 reads TGCAGTGCCCCGGGGGCGGTATTGAATTCACCCCTCCACTTT. Its protein product is CSAPGAVLNSPLHF.

This chain uses TRBV7-3 with TRBJ2-2, with 12 nucleotides matching TRBD1. CDR3 length: 17 residues. CDR1 and CDR2 from the germline V gene are SGHTA and FQGTGA. The V and J ends lost 5 bases and 7 bases, in that order; junction bases with no gene match: 11. This chain's CDR3 is CASSTSGTGGRGGELFF. In DNA form, the CDR3 reads TGTGCCAGCAGCACGTCCGGGACAGGGGGCCGTGGCGGGGAGCTGTTTTTT. Combining the CDR3 with reference TRBV7-3 and TRBJ2-2 gives the whole variable domain GAGVSQTPSNKVTEKGKYVELRCDPISGHTALYWYRQSLGQGPEFLIYFQGTGAADDSGLPNDRFFAVRPEGSVSTLKIQRTERGDSAVYLCASSTSGTGGRGGELFFGEGSRLTVL.

V is TRBV20-1 and J is TRBJ2-1; 7 nucleotides line up with TRBD2. This CDR3 has 16 residues. Germline values: CDR1 DFQATT, CDR2 SNEGSKA (reference sequence). Germline trimming cut 2 bases from V and 0 bases from J; bases unmatched to any gene: 7. The CDR3 bases are TGCAGTGCTAGATCAAGGCGGGGGTACTCCTACAATGAGCAGTTCTTC. Its protein is CSARSRRGYSYNEQFF.

This sequence joins TRBV3-1 and TRBJ2-1, with 8 bases aligning to TRBD2. Trimming removed 0 bases from V and 8 bases from J; junction bases left unmatched: 6. This CDR3 comprises 15 residues. Germline lookup yields CDR1 LGHDT and CDR2 YNNKEL (reference sequence). The CDR3 nucleotides read TGTGCCAGCAGCCAAGAACTAGCGGTTGGTCATGAGCAGTTCTTC. Its protein is CASSQELAVGHEQFF.

The J gene is TRBJ1-1, the V gene TRBV20-1; 8 nucleotides agree with TRBD1. CDR1 and CDR2 from the germline V gene are DFQATT and SNEGSKA (reference sequence). The CDR3 is 12 residues long. As DNA, the CDR3 is TGCATTAAACAGGGGGGGAACACTGAAGCTTTCTTT. This encodes CIKQGGNTEAFF.

V and J are TRBV7-2 and TRBJ2-5, with D tentatively TRBD2 (6 bases). The V end was cut by 3 bases, the J end by 4 bases, with 12 bases between. CDR3 length: 14 residues. Germline assignment: CDR1 SGHTA and CDR2 FQGNSA. In nucleotides, the CDR3 is TGTGCCAGCAGCTTTGGGCGGGAACCAGAGACCCAGTACTTC. This sequence encodes CASSFGREPETQYF.

V gene TRBV5-1 combines with J gene TRBJ2-5; D possibly corresponds to TRBD1 (6 bases). The length of the CDR3 is 14 residues. Trimming left V 6 bases short and J 5 bases short, with 17 bases between. Germline V gives CDR1 SGHRS, CDR2 YFSETQ. In nucleotides, the CDR3 is TGCGCCAGCACCGTAGGGGGAACGCGCGAGACCCAGTACTTC. It specifies CASTVGGTRETQYF.

This clonotype was counted only a few times. This chain uses TRBV15 with TRBJ1-1, with D unresolved. The CDR3 extends over 15 amino acids. Germline lookup yields CDR1 LNHNV and CDR2 YYDKDF (reference sequence). V dropped 0 bases and J dropped 1 base, with 9 bases sitting between them. CDR3 coding DNA: TGTGCCACCAGCAGAGATAAGGGCGAGAACACTGAAGCTTTCTTT. It is translated as CATSRDKGENTEAFF.

This chain uses TRBV4-1 with TRBJ2-1; 9 bases are a match to TRBD1. CDR3 length: 17 residues. The trim removed 0 bases at V and 2 bases at J, leaving 5 bases unmatched. CDR1 is MGHRA and CDR2 is YSYEKL in the germline V gene. In DNA, the CDR3 is TGCGCCAGCAGCCAAGATCTTCGGGACAGGGCCTACAATGAGCAGTTCTTC. It codes for CASSQDLRDRAYNEQFF.

This rearrangement joins TRBV6-1 to TRBJ1-2; D unclear. The V end was cut by 6 bases, the J end by 8 bases, with 13 bases between. CDR1 and CDR2 (germline): MNHNS, SASEGT. The CDR3 spans 12 residues. The CDR3 bases are TGTGCCAGCAGAGTCGGGGTTTACGGCTACACCTTC. This encodes CASRVGVYGYTF.

This sequence joins TRBV4-1 and TRBJ2-2; no clear D. V shed 2 bases and J shed 7 bases, with 17 bases lying between them. Germline CDR1 MGHRA, CDR2 YSYEKL. This CDR3 is 16 amino acids long. CDR3 region: CASSQTQNSRLGELFF. The CDR3 bases are TGCGCCAGCAGCCAAACTCAGAACAGTAGGCTCGGGGAGCTGTTTTTT.

This sequence joins TRBV7-9 and TRBJ2-5, with 7 bases identical to TRBD2. This CDR3 comprises 14 residues. The V segment lost 6 bases and the J segment 5 bases; nucleotides outside the gene matches: 9. Germline CDR1 and CDR2: SEHNR and FQNEAQ (reference sequence). As DNA, the CDR3 is TGTGCCAGCAGACCAGCGGGGAGTGGGGAGACCCAGTACTTC. Its translation is CASRPAGSGETQYF.

The rearrangement links TRBV2 to TRBJ2-7, with D perhaps matching TRBD1 or TRBD2 (5 bases each). Between the trimmed V and J ends, which lost 6 bases and 1 base, there was a span of 13 bases. Germline values: CDR1 SNHLY, CDR2 FYNNEI. This CDR3 contains 14 residues. DNA of the CDR3: TGTGCCAGCAGGGCCCAGGGCGGGTCCTACGAGCAGTACGTC. Residues: CASRAQGGSYEQYV.

The genes are TRBV5-8 and TRBJ1-2, with a possible D match to TRBD1 (5 bases). The germline gives CDR1 SGHTS, CDR2 YDEGEE. The CDR3 spans 16 residues. V was pared by 4 bases and J by 6 bases, with 22 bases between. The CDR3 loop reads CASSPGTERDYHGYTF. The DNA for the CDR3 is TGTGCCAGCAGCCCCGGGACGGAGAGAGACTATCATGGCTACACCTTC. Full variable domain (missing parts from reference TRBV5-8 and TRBJ1-2): EAGVTQSPTHLIKTRGQQATLRCSPISGHTSVYWYQQALGLGLQFLLWYDEGEERNRGNFPPRFSGRQFPNYSSELNVNALELEDSALYLCASSPGTERDYHGYTFGSGTRLTVV.